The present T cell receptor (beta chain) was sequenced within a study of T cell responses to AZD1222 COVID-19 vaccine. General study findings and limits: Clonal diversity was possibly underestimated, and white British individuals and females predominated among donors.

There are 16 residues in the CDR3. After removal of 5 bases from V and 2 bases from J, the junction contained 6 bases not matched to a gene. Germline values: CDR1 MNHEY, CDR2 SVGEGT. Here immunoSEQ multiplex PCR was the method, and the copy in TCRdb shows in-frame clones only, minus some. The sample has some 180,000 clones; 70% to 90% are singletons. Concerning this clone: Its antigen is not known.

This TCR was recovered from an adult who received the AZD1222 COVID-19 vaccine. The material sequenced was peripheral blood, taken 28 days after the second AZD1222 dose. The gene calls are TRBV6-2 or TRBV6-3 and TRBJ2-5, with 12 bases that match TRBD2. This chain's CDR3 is CASSKRLAGEQETQYF. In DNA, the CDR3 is TGTGCCAGCAGTAAACGACTAGCGGGGGAACAAGAGACCCAGTACTTC.